The clone carrying this TCR beta chain has just one count. The data stem from a study of blood T cell repertoires in COVID-19. The overall study: The samples span acute and convalescent COVID-19 from the United States, Italy and Spain.

Assay used: immunoSEQ multiplex PCR; TCRdb lists only in-frame clones, some missing. Of about 58,000 clones in the sample, 85% to 90% were seen once. CDR1 is SGHRS and CDR2 is YFSETQ in the germline V gene. Trimming cost V 1 base and J 7 bases; bases outside gene matches: 7. This CDR3 has 15 amino acids. V and J are TRBV5-1 and TRBJ2-7; 11 bases match TRBD2. This sequence originates from a human donor with active COVID-19. The donor label of this sample is uncertain. The sequencing sample was made of peripheral blood. This chain's CDR3 is CASSLRTSGPGEQYF. Written as DNA, the CDR3 is TGCGCCAGCAGCTTGAGGACTAGCGGGCCGGGGGAGCAGTACTTC.